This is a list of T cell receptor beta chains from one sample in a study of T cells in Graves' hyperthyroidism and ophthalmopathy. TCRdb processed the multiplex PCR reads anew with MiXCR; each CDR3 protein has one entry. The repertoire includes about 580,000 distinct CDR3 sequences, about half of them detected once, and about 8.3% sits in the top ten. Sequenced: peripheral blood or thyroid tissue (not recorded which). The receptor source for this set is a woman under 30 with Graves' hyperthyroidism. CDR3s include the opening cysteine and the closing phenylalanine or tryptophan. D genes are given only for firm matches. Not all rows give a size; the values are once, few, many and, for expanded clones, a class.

TGTGCTAGGACTGGGGCGTCAGAGACCCAGTACTTC | CARTGASETQYF | TRBV2 | - | - | TRBJ2-5
TGTGCCAGCGGTGATAATTCACCCCTCCACTTT | CASGDNSPLHF | TRBV11-2 | many | - | TRBJ1-6
TGTGCCATCAGTGATCACACAGGTGGAGATGAGCAGTTCTTC | CAISDHTGGDEQFF | TRBV10-3 | few | - | TRBJ2-1
TGTGCCACCAGTGATCCCTTCACTAGCGGGAGGCTATACAATGAGCAGTTCTTC | CATSDPFTSGRLYNEQFF | TRBV24-1 | - | TRBD2 | TRBJ2-1
TGTGCCAGCAGCCCCCAGCCGGGACCCTCCTACGAGCAGTACTTC | CASSPQPGPSYEQYF | TRBV9 | many | - | TRBJ2-7
TGTGCCAGCAGCTCCCTTTGGACAGGGGAGGACTATGGCTACACCTTC | CASSSLWTGEDYGYTF | TRBV7-9 | - | TRBD1 | TRBJ1-2
TGCGGCACCACGGTCTCTGCTGCGGCGACTTTCTTT | CGTTVSAAATFF | TRBV29-1 | - | - | TRBJ1-1
TGCAGTGCCCCCGACCCGCTGTACGGCTACACCTTC | CSAPDPLYGYTF | TRBV20-1 | - | - | TRBJ1-2
TGCGCCAGCAGCCAAGTACGCGGGAGGGAGGCGTACAATGAGCAGTACTTC | CASSQVRGREAYNEQYF | TRBV4-1 | - | TRBD2 | TRBJ2-7
TGTGCCACCAGTGAGACAGGCTATGGCTACACCTTC | CATSETGYGYTF | TRBV24-1 | - | - | TRBJ1-2
TGTGCCAGCAGCCAAGTCCTAGCCCGCTCTGGAAACACCATATATTTT | CASSQVLARSGNTIYF | TRBV3-1 | - | - | TRBJ1-3
TGCAGCGTCAGACCGAACTATGGCTACACCTTC | CSVRPNYGYTF | TRBV29-1 | - | - | TRBJ1-2
TGTGCCAGCAGTTTTGGACGGTACCAAGAGACCCAGTACTTC | CASSFGRYQETQYF | TRBV9 | - | - | TRBJ2-5
TGTGCCAGCAGCTCGGGGACTGGCCACGAGCAGTACTTC | CASSSGTGHEQYF | TRBV7-9 | - | - | TRBJ2-7
TGTGCCAGCAGTACCGCGGGTGAGGTGGATTACGAGCAGTACTTC | CASSTAGEVDYEQYF | TRBV12-3/TRBV12-4 | - | - | TRBJ2-7
TGTGCCAGCAGCCCCACCGGGACAGGGGGGGACAAAAACATTCAGTACTTC | CASSPTGTGGDKNIQYF | TRBV7-9 | - | TRBD1 | TRBJ2-4
TGCAGTGCCCTCAGAGCAACTAATGAAAAACTGTTTTTT | CSALRATNEKLFF | TRBV20-1 | many | - | TRBJ1-4
TGTGCCAGCAGTTTACAGGAGGCAACTAATGAAAAACTGTTTTTT | CASSLQEATNEKLFF | TRBV12-3/TRBV12-4 | many | - | TRBJ1-4
TGTGCCAGCAGCCCGACAGGGGACTACTCCTACGAGCAGTACTTC | CASSPTGDYSYEQYF | TRBV7-9 | many | - | TRBJ2-7
TGCGCCAGCAGCCAAGTCACGGGCCTAGGCGGTGGCTACACCTTC | CASSQVTGLGGGYTF | TRBV4-1 | many | - | TRBJ1-2
TGTGCCACCAGTGAGGGGAGCGTGGACGAGCAGTACTTC | CATSEGSVDEQYF | TRBV24-1 | many | - | TRBJ2-7
TGTGCCATCAGTAACCGGGGGCAGGGGGCCTACGAGCAGTACTTC | CAISNRGQGAYEQYF | TRBV10-3 | - | - | TRBJ2-7
TGTGCCAGCAGCTTAAGCCCCGGGGTTCAGCCCCAGCATTTT | CASSLSPGVQPQHF | TRBV7-9 | - | - | TRBJ1-5
TGTGCCAGCCCCAGTTGGGGGTACGAGCAGTACTTC | CASPSWGYEQYF | TRBV11-2 | - | - | TRBJ2-7
TGCAGCGTTATAGTGGGATACACTGAAGCTTTCTTT | CSVIVGYTEAFF | TRBV29-1 | many | - | TRBJ1-1
TGTGCCAGCAGCTTATTCTCGGCAGGCTCCTACGAGCAGTACTTC | CASSLFSAGSYEQYF | TRBV11-2 | - | - | TRBJ2-7
TGTGCCAGCAGTGCACAGGGAGATAGCAATCAGCCCCAGCATTTT | CASSAQGDSNQPQHF | TRBV6-5 | many | - | TRBJ1-5
TGCGCCAGCTCGGTTCGCGGGGGCGGTGAAGAGACCCAGTACTTC | CASSVRGGGEETQYF | TRBV5-1 | few | - | TRBJ2-5
TGCAGCTTCGCGGGACGAAGCACAGATACGCAGTATTTT | CSFAGRSTDTQYF | TRBV29-1 | - | - | TRBJ2-3
TGTGCCAGCAGCGTAGTCGGGCAGTACACCGGGGAGACCCAGTACTTC | CASSVVGQYTGETQYF | TRBV12-3/TRBV12-4 | - | - | TRBJ2-5
TGCAGTGCTCGACCGAACTCTGAAGCTTTCTTT | CSARPNSEAFF | TRBV20-1 | many | - | TRBJ1-1
TGTGCTTCAGCCGGGACAGTCAATGAAAAACTGTTTTTT | CASAGTVNEKLFF | TRBV19 | many | TRBD1 | TRBJ1-4
TGCAGCCAAGACATCAGGACTAGCGTCCCGTACGAGCAGTACTTC | CSQDIRTSVPYEQYF | TRBV29-1 | - | TRBD2 | TRBJ2-7
TGTGCCAGCAGCCCTCTAGCGGGAGTGGATAGCATTCAGTACTTC | CASSPLAGVDSIQYF | TRBV7-2 | - | TRBD2 | TRBJ2-4
TGTGCCACCAGCAGAGGGGTGACAGGGGGGAACAATGAGCAGTTCTTC | CATSRGVTGGNNEQFF | TRBV15 | - | TRBD1 | TRBJ2-1
TGTGCCAGCAGCTTGCGACTAGCGGGAGTTGGAGCCGGGGAGCTGTTTTTT | CASSLRLAGVGAGELFF | TRBV7-2 | - | TRBD2 | TRBJ2-2
TGTGCCAGCATGGTAACCGGGGTCGCGAATGGCGAGCAGTACTTC | CASMVTGVANGEQYF | TRBV6-2/TRBV6-3 | once | - | TRBJ2-7
TGCAGTGCTAGTAGGACTAGCTGGCTTGAGCAGTTCTTC | CSASRTSWLEQFF | TRBV20-1 | - | TRBD2 | TRBJ2-1
TGTGCCAGCAGCTTAGCAGATAGCTACACCTTC | CASSLADSYTF | TRBV7-9 | - | - | TRBJ1-2
TGTGCCAGCAGTTTTTCCGAAGAACAGCCCCAGCATTTT | CASSFSEEQPQHF | TRBV27 | - | - | TRBJ1-5
TGTGCCAGAGGTTTTATCAGGGGCCTCAATCAGCCCCAGCATTTT | CARGFIRGLNQPQHF | TRBV12-3/TRBV12-4 | - | - | TRBJ1-5
TGTGCCAGCAAGATGATTGGGGCCAACGTCCTGACTTTC | CASKMIGANVLTF | TRBV27 | - | - | TRBJ2-6
TGTGCCAGCAGCTTACGGACTAGCGGCAAGAATGAGCAGTTCTTC | CASSLRTSGKNEQFF | TRBV13 | - | TRBD2 | TRBJ2-1
TGCGCCAGCAGCTTGGCTAGCGGGGACTCCTACAATGAGCAGTTCTTC | CASSLASGDSYNEQFF | TRBV5-1 | few | TRBD2 | TRBJ2-1
TGTGCCAGCAGTAACGGGGACACTGAAGCTTTCTTT | CASSNGDTEAFF | TRBV7-9 | many | - | TRBJ1-1
TGTGCCAGCAGGAAGGGACGGAGCTCCTATAATTCACCCCTCCACTTT | CASRKGRSSYNSPLHF | TRBV2 | - | - | TRBJ1-6
TGTGCCAGCAGTCGACAGGAAGGGTACGAGCAGTACTTC | CASSRQEGYEQYF | TRBV11-3 | many | - | TRBJ2-7
TGTGCCAGCAGCTCCAGGGGGGACGAGCAGTACTTC | CASSSRGDEQYF | TRBV7-6 | many | - | TRBJ2-7
TGTGCCAGCAGTTCAACCGGGACAGGGCATGGCTACACCTTC | CASSSTGTGHGYTF | TRBV27 | many | TRBD1 | TRBJ1-2
TGTGCCATCAGGGCCGGGACAGGGATACACAATGAGCAGTTCTTC | CAIRAGTGIHNEQFF | TRBV10-3 | - | TRBD1 | TRBJ2-1
TGCAGTGCCAGCTCCCCTGAGGAGACCCAGTACTTC | CSASSPEETQYF | TRBV20-1 | - | - | TRBJ2-5
TGCAGCGTTGACGGGAGCCCTAAAGAGACCCAGTACTTC | CSVDGSPKETQYF | TRBV29-1 | - | - | TRBJ2-5
TGTGCCACCAGTGATTCTCGGGACAGGGGTATCCATCAGCCCCAGCATTTT | CATSDSRDRGIHQPQHF | TRBV24-1 | many | TRBD1 | TRBJ1-5
TGTGCCAGCAGTCGCCGGGGGCTGGGGGAGACCCAGTACTTC | CASSRRGLGETQYF | TRBV6-5 | - | - | TRBJ2-5
TGTGCCAGCAGTGACCAGGGACTAGCGGGAGTATCCGAGCAGTACTTC | CASSDQGLAGVSEQYF | TRBV6-1 | - | TRBD2 | TRBJ2-7
TGCAGTGCTGACTCTGCCACCTACAATGAGCAGTTCTTC | CSADSATYNEQFF | TRBV20-1 | - | - | TRBJ2-1
TGCAGCGTGCCCCAGGGGGCCACAGATACGCAGTATTTT | CSVPQGATDTQYF | TRBV29-1 | - | TRBD1 | TRBJ2-3
TGTGCCAGCAGTTTGGGACAAAGGAGGGGCTACGAGCAGTACTTC | CASSLGQRRGYEQYF | TRBV6-5 | - | - | TRBJ2-7
TGCGCCAGCAGCCAAGACATTTCTAGCAATCAGCCCCAGCATTTT | CASSQDISSNQPQHF | TRBV4-3 | many | - | TRBJ1-5